These 19 T cell receptor beta chains were all obtained from the same sample, sequenced in a study of cytomegalovirus exposure and HLA in healthy donors. In the PCR, 60 Vbeta and 13 Jbeta primers were used. TCRdb's copy holds only in-frame clones and misses some; the assay was immunoSEQ multiplex PCR. Among roughly 120,000 clones listed, around 80% were seen once. Source material: PBMCs. These receptors were taken from a woman aged 30 to 39 in good health and CMV-seronegative.

The chain links TRBV7-9 to TRBJ2-7; 7 nucleotides match TRBD2. J gave up 6 bases and V 5 bases, and 10 bases lay outside the gene matches. Germline V gives CDR1 SEHNR, CDR2 FQNEAQ (reference sequence). CDR3 length equals 14 residues. The CDR3 region has the DNA TGTGCCAGCAGCCCCTGGACTAGTGCAGGCGAGCAGTACTTC. It yields the protein CASSPWTSAGEQYF.

This sequence joins TRBV7-9 and TRBJ2-3; unclear D gene. The CDR3 extends over 13 amino acids. V lost 4 bases, J lost 2 bases, and 7 bases lay in between. Germline-derived CDR1 and CDR2 are SEHNR and FQNEAQ (reference sequence). Here the CDR3 reads CASSSVYTDTQYF. The DNA of the CDR3 is TGTGCCAGCAGCTCGGTTTACACAGATACGCAGTATTTT.

Concerning this clone itself: Other DNA sequences in this sample translate to the same CDR3. DNA of the CDR3: TGTGCCAGCAGCCCCCGCGGTCCGGAGACCCAGTACTTC. Its translation is CASSPRGPETQYF. This sequence joins TRBV7-9 and TRBJ2-5; D gene ambiguous. The germline gives CDR1 SEHNR, CDR2 FQNEAQ (reference sequence). The germline V and J ends were trimmed by 5 bases and 5 bases, with 12 bases remaining between them. There are 13 residues in the CDR3.

The CDR3, as DNA: TGTGCCAACAACTACGAGCAGTACTTC. This gives the protein CANNYEQYF. The chain uses TRBV19 and TRBJ2-7; no definite D call. CDR1 LNHDA and CDR2 SQIVND come from the germline V gene (reference sequence). This CDR3 spans 9 amino acids. Trimming took off 10 bases at V and 3 bases at J, with 4 bases between the two ends. Based on the CDR3 plus reference TRBV19 and TRBJ2-7, the full variable domain is DGGITQSPKYLFRKEGQNVTLSCEQNLNHDAMYWYRQDPGQGLRLIYYSQIVNDFQKGDIAEGYSVSREKKESFPLTVTSAQKNPTAFYLCANNYEQYFGPGTRLTVT.

This clone appeared a single time. V gene TRBV4-1 combines with J gene TRBJ2-1, with 10 nucleotides matching TRBD2. CDR3 size: 17 residues. Germline trimming cut 6 bases from V and 0 bases from J; bases unmatched to any gene: 8. Germline V gene data show CDR1 as MGHRA and CDR2 as YSYEKL. DNA of the CDR3: TGCGCCAGCAGGGAGCGGGAGGGGCTAAGCTCCTACAATGAGCAGTTCTTC. Translation gives CASREREGLSSYNEQFF.

Concerning this clone itself: The sample holds other DNA sequences that translate to the same CDR3. The V gene is TRBV6-1, the J gene TRBJ1-5; D unclear. The V gene lost 1 base and the J gene lost 4 bases, with 5 bases spanning the gap. Germline CDR1 MNHNS, CDR2 SASEGT. The CDR3 runs 13 residues. The CDR3 loop is CASSEGGNQPQHF. In DNA, the CDR3 is TGTGCCAGCAGTGAAGGAGGGAATCAGCCCCAGCATTTT.

This clone was picked up one time. The chain is built from TRBV18 and TRBJ1-5; 7 nucleotides line up with TRBD1. This CDR3 contains 13 residues. After removal of 2 bases from V and 5 bases from J, the junction contained 0 bases not matched to a gene. Per germline, CDR1 KGHSH and CDR2 LQKENI. CDR3 bases: TGTGCCAGCTCACCAGACAGGGATCAGCCCCAGCATTTT. This translates into CASSPDRDQPQHF.

J is TRBJ1-1 and V is TRBV27; D ambiguous. The CDR3 sequence is 13 residues long. Germline V lookup: CDR1 MNHEY, CDR2 SMNVEV (reference sequence). V lost 3 bases, J lost 3 bases, and 8 bases lay in between. CDR3 protein: CASSFQVYTEAFF. CDR3 bases: TGTGCCAGCAGTTTCCAGGTCTACACTGAAGCTTTCTTT.

V is TRBV4-2 and J is TRBJ1-1; TRBD1 might be the D (6 bases). The CDR3 spans 16 residues. V was trimmed by 4 bases and J by 0 bases, leaving 15 bases between them. Germline values: CDR1 LGHNA, CDR2 YNFKEQ. CDR3 residues: CASSPLTGVMNTEAFF. The DNA of the CDR3 is TGTGCCAGCAGCCCCCTGACAGGCGTTATGAACACTGAAGCTTTCTTT.

V and J are TRBV5-6 and TRBJ2-6; 7 bases are a match to TRBD2. Germline loops: CDR1 SGHDT, CDR2 YYEEEE. Losses at the gene ends were 4 bases for V and 4 bases for J; bases not matched to a gene: 14. This CDR3 is built from 18 residues. Here the CDR3 DNA reads TGTGCCAGCAGCACACCCTGGGGAGGGGTGGGGGGGGCCAACGTCCTGACTTTC. Translating gives CASSTPWGGVGGANVLTF.

The rearrangement joins TRBV4-2 to TRBJ2-3; D is perhaps TRBD2 (6 bases). V lost 1 base and J 3 bases, leaving 8 bases between the germline ends. CDR1 is LGHNA and CDR2 is YNFKEQ in the germline V gene. The CDR3 length is 14 residues. This CDR3 is CASSQGGVTDTQYF. In nucleotides, the CDR3 is TGTGCCAGCAGCCAAGGGGGGGTAACAGATACGCAGTATTTT.

V usage is TRBV6-5 and J usage is TRBJ1-4; no clear D gene. The CDR3 consists of 15 residues. The germline V and J ends were trimmed by 0 bases and 5 bases, with 10 bases remaining between them. Looked up from germline, CDR1 is MNHEY and CDR2 is SVGAGI. CDR3 DNA sequence: TGTGCCAGCAGTTACTCCTTCGGACTGAATGAAAAACTGTTTTTT. Translation gives CASSYSFGLNEKLFF.

This clone was picked up a small number of times. DNA of the CDR3: TGCAGCGTTGCCAGGGCCACCGGGGAGCTGTTTTTT. It codes for CSVARATGELFF. The chain has TRBV29-1 and TRBJ2-2, with D perhaps matching TRBD1 (5 bases). Per germline, CDR1 SQVTM and CDR2 ANQGSEA. CDR3 length equals 12 residues. V was shortened by 4 bases and J by 4 bases, with 7 bases between the two germline ends.

The CDR3 nucleotides read TGTGCCTGGAGTCCGGGACAGGGGTTCTCAGATACGCAGTATTTT. The encoded protein is CAWSPGQGFSDTQYF. The V gene is TRBV30, the J gene TRBJ2-3; 10 bases map to TRBD1. The CDR3 has 15 residues. Unmatched junction bases numbered 6, after V lost 2 bases and J lost 4 bases. Germline lookup yields CDR1 GTSNPN and CDR2 SVGIG (reference sequence).

CDR3 DNA sequence: TGTGCCAGCAGCTTACTGAGTACTAGCGGGGGATACAATGAGCAGTTCTTC. Protein product: CASSLLSTSGGYNEQFF. The gene calls are TRBV7-3 and TRBJ2-1; TRBD2 matches 11 bases. The trim removed 2 bases at V and 4 bases at J, leaving 7 bases unmatched. The germline CDR1 and CDR2 sequences are SGHTA and FQGTGA. This CDR3 has 17 amino acids.

This clone was counted once. Because the CDR3's place on the DNA is in doubt, the DNA is left out and the CDR3 is given as listed by TCRdb. This sequence joins TRBV29-1 and TRBJ2-7; the D call TRBD1 from the table was never checked on the DNA. The length of the CDR3 is 12 amino acids, counting both ends. CDR1 and CDR2 from the germline V gene are SQVTM and ANQGSEA. The CDR3 is CSVGQGSYEQCF.

This sequence joins TRBV10-2 and TRBJ2-7, with 9 bases that match TRBD1. Germline CDR1 and CDR2: WSHSY and SAAADI. This CDR3 comprises 13 residues. V was clipped by 6 bases and J by 2 bases; unmatched bases: 2. CDR3 DNA: TGCGCCAGCAGCGGGACAGGGACCTACGAGCAGTACTTC. It codes for CASSGTGTYEQYF.

The gene calls are TRBV30 and TRBJ1-3; D is ambiguous. From germline, CDR1 is GTSNPN and CDR2 SVGIG (reference sequence). The V gene lost 8 bases and the J gene lost 0 bases, with 14 bases spanning the gap. This CDR3 has 14 residues. The CDR3 protein is CALGGLSSGNTIYF. CDR3 nucleotide sequence: TGTGCCCTGGGCGGACTAAGCTCTGGAAACACCATATATTTT.

The chain is built from TRBV29-1 and TRBJ1-1, with 10 bases fitting TRBD1. Germline V CDR1 and CDR2: SQVTM, ANQGSEA. CDR3 length: 13 residues. The J segment lost 4 bases and the V segment lost 6 bases, leaving 5 bases of the junction unmatched. The CDR3 bases are TGCAGCGTGCAGACAGGGGGCGGCACTGAAGCTTTCTTT. Protein product: CSVQTGGGTEAFF.